This TCR beta chain appears in the sequencing data of a study of control samples from healthy donors and cancer patients. Sequencing was performed with immunoSEQ multiplex PCR; in TCRdb, only in-frame clones are kept and a portion is missing. The table includes fewer than 200,000 clones, approximately 92% detected once. This clone was recorded once. The germline V and J ends were trimmed by 3 bases and 0 bases, with 0 bases remaining between them. The germline CDR1 and CDR2 sequences are SGHDN and FVKESK. The CDR3 extends over 11 amino acids. The chain uses TRBV14 and TRBJ2-7; D is uncertain. The specimen sequenced was blood. The TCR originated in a man between 18 and 35 years old in good health. The CDR3 is CASSHSYEQYF. The CDR3 DNA reads TGTGCCAGCAGCCACTCCTACGAGCAGTACTTC.